One and the same sample provided the 32 T cell receptor beta chains below, sequenced in a study of blood T cell repertoires in COVID-19. Only in-frame clones appear in the TCRdb table, and some are missing; sequencing was by immunoSEQ multiplex PCR. The table shows 150,000 to 180,000 clones, with around 80% occurring only once. The specimen was peripheral blood. The receptors derive from a man between 60 and 75 years old with acute or convalescent COVID-19.

The rearrangement uses TRBV5-8 and TRBJ1-1; D ambiguous. Between the trimmed V and J ends, which lost 0 bases and 1 base, there was a span of 10 bases. The germline V gene has CDR1 SGHTS and CDR2 YDEGEE. The CDR3 sequence is 15 residues long. The CDR3 is CASSLGAGANTEAFF. Written as DNA, the CDR3 is TGTGCCAGCAGCTTGGGGGCAGGCGCGAACACTGAAGCTTTCTTT.

The rearrangement joins TRBV6-5 to TRBJ1-2; 7 nucleotides align to TRBD1. Germline V gene sequence: CDR1 MNHEY, CDR2 SVGAGI. V trimming: 6 bases; J trimming: 8 bases; junction bases outside the gene matches: 9. The CDR3 length is 13 residues. CDR3 sequence reads: CASSGRTGRGYTF. The CDR3 DNA reads as TGTGCCAGCAGCGGACGGACAGGCAGAGGCTACACCTTC.

This rearrangement joins TRBV3-1 (or the pseudogene TRBV3-2) to TRBJ2-7; the D gene is possibly TRBD2 (7 bases). CDR1 is LGHDT, CDR2 YNNKEL, per germline (reference sequence). V was trimmed by 4 bases and J by 3 bases, leaving 13 bases between them. CDR3 length equals 14 residues. For the CDR3, the DNA is TGTGCCAGCAGCCGGGGGGGGCCTAACTACGAGCAGTACTTC. This codes for CASSRGGPNYEQYF.

V gene TRBV4-1 combines with J gene TRBJ2-4, with 11 bases identical to TRBD2. Unmatched junction bases numbered 5, after V lost 1 base and J lost 6 bases. CDR3 length: 16 residues. Per the germline V gene, CDR1 is MGHRA and CDR2 is YSYEKL. CDR3 region: CASSQALAGGRNIQYF. In DNA form, the CDR3 reads TGCGCCAGCAGCCAAGCCCTAGCGGGGGGCAGAAACATTCAGTACTTC.

V and J are TRBV18 and TRBJ2-2; TRBD1 is a possible D gene (5 bases). The germline V gene has CDR1 KGHSH and CDR2 LQKENI. CDR3 length: 18 amino acids. Trimming stripped 3 bases from V and 3 bases from J, with 20 bases between. CDR3 protein: CASSPSSLAGSYTGELFF. DNA of the CDR3: TGTGCCAGCTCACCCTCGTCGCTGGCAGGGTCTTACACCGGGGAGCTGTTTTTT.

The V and J genes are TRBV3-1 (or the pseudogene TRBV3-2) and TRBJ2-5, with 7 bases aligning to TRBD2. The V gene end was trimmed by 2 bases and the J gene end by 5 bases; junction bases not matched to a gene: 8. CDR3 size: 15 residues. Germline V gene sequence: CDR1 LGHDT, CDR2 YNNKEL (reference sequence). The CDR3 region has the DNA TGTGCCAGCAGCCAATCCTTAGCGGGCGCCGAGACCCAGTACTTC. This codes for CASSQSLAGAETQYF.

This clone was counted a few times. The chain combines TRBV18 with TRBJ1-2; no clear D. The CDR3 has 14 amino acids. CDR1 and CDR2 from the germline V gene are KGHSH and LQKENI. V was clipped by 2 bases and J by 5 bases, with 12 bases between them. The CDR3 reads CASSPGRAIYGYTF. The CDR3 coding sequence is TGTGCCAGCTCACCAGGTCGCGCGATTTATGGCTACACCTTC.

The CDR3: CASSLVLAGGRKETQYF. The CDR3 region has the DNA TGTGCCAGCAGCTTGGTCCTAGCGGGTGGAAGGAAAGAGACCCAGTACTTC. The genes are TRBV5-6 and TRBJ2-5; 8 bases align to TRBD2. CDR1 and CDR2 (germline): SGHDT, YYEEEE. The CDR3 contains 17 residues. Trimming at V came to 0 bases and at J to 3 bases, leaving 10 bases not matched to a gene.

The chain combines TRBV4-3 with TRBJ2-1, with 9 bases fitting TRBD2. The germline V gene has CDR1 LGHNA and CDR2 YSLEER. There are 13 residues in the CDR3. The ends lost 0 bases at V and 11 bases at J; junction bases unmatched: 2. CDR3 sequence reads: CASSQERGGKQFF. CDR3 bases: TGCGCCAGCAGCCAAGAGCGGGGGGGAAAGCAGTTCTTC.

The V call is TRBV19, the J call TRBJ2-5; D is uncertain. Germline V gene sequence: CDR1 LNHDA, CDR2 SQIVND (reference sequence). V was trimmed by 1 base and J by 5 bases, leaving 8 bases between them. The CDR3 sequence is 13 residues long. CDR3 protein: CASSIARFETQYF. The CDR3 bases are TGTGCCAGTAGTATAGCTCGGTTTGAGACCCAGTACTTC.

The chain uses TRBV5-1 and TRBJ1-2; TRBD1 is a possible D gene (5 bases). CDR3 length: 12 residues. The ends were cut back, 2 bases at V and 4 bases at J, with 6 bases in the middle. Per the germline V gene, CDR1 is SGHRS and CDR2 is YFSETQ. In DNA form, the CDR3 reads TGCGCCAGCAGCTTAGGGGCCTATGGCTACACCTTC. As protein: CASSLGAYGYTF.

V usage is TRBV5-6 and J usage is TRBJ1-6, with D maybe TRBD1 (6 bases). CDR3 length: 14 amino acids. Trimming took off 4 bases at V and 14 bases at J, with 19 bases between the two ends. CDR1 and CDR2 from the germline V gene are SGHDT and YYEEEE. The CDR3 here is CASSPQGPDGALHF. CDR3 coding DNA: TGTGCCAGCAGCCCGCAGGGGCCCGACGGGGCCCTCCACTTT.

The gene calls are TRBV7-2 and TRBJ2-2; 10 bases map to TRBD2. The V gene end was trimmed by 0 bases and the J gene end by 5 bases; junction bases not matched to a gene: 3. This CDR3 is built from 16 residues. Germline values: CDR1 SGHTA, CDR2 FQGNSA. The CDR3 sequence is CASSLAASGSTGELFF. DNA for the CDR3: TGTGCCAGCAGCTTAGCGGCTAGCGGGAGTACCGGGGAGCTGTTTTTT.

The V and J genes are TRBV11-2 and TRBJ2-6; possible D gene TRBD1, 5 bases. The V end lost 5 bases, the J end lost 1 base, and 12 bases lay between the germline ends. CDR1 and CDR2 (germline): SGHAT, FQNNGV. This CDR3 has 16 residues. The CDR3, as DNA: TGTGCCAGCAGCCTCTCGACAGCATCTGGGGCCAACGTCCTGACTTTC. This encodes CASSLSTASGANVLTF.

In its sample, this clone was seen once. J is TRBJ1-6 and V is TRBV3-1 (or the pseudogene TRBV3-2), with D maybe TRBD1 (5 bases). CDR3 length equals 15 residues. Trimming cost V 5 bases and J 7 bases, with 15 bases left between them. CDR1 and CDR2 (germline): LGHDT, YNNKEL (reference sequence). The CDR3 here is CASSGVDGGNSPLHF. The CDR3 region has the DNA TGTGCCAGCAGCGGGGTTGACGGGGGGAATTCACCCCTCCACTTT.

The chain has TRBV3-1 (or the pseudogene TRBV3-2) and TRBJ2-5; no clear D gene. Per germline, CDR1 LGHDT and CDR2 YNNKEL (reference sequence). CDR3 length: 14 residues. V was clipped by 4 bases and J by 5 bases, with 14 bases between them. This CDR3 reads CASSPRVAGETQYF. DNA for the CDR3: TGTGCCAGCAGCCCCCGCGTAGCTGGGGAGACCCAGTACTTC.

In DNA, the CDR3 is TGTGCCAGCAGCTCCGAGGGGGCGGGGGGCTACGAGCAGTACTTC. Translation: CASSSEGAGGYEQYF. The genes are TRBV28 and TRBJ2-7, with D maybe TRBD2 (8 bases). CDR3 size: 15 residues. Germline loops: CDR1 MDHEN, CDR2 SYDVKM. Trimming cost V 6 bases and J 3 bases, with 18 bases left between them.

The chain links TRBV10-1 to TRBJ2-7; no clear D gene. Germline V gives CDR1 WNHNN, CDR2 SYGVQD (reference sequence). The V and J ends lost 7 bases and 7 bases respectively, with 17 bases between them. The CDR3 consists of 13 residues. The CDR3 DNA sequence: TGCGCCAGCATCTCACAGACCTCTGGGGAGCAGTACTTC. It yields the protein CASISQTSGEQYF.

The gene calls are TRBV20-1 and TRBJ2-7; possible D gene TRBD1, 6 bases. CDR3 length: 12 residues. Looked up from germline, CDR1 is DFQATT and CDR2 is SNEGSKA (reference sequence). Trimming shortened V by 3 bases and J by 5 bases, and 11 bases separated the two germline ends. The CDR3 bases are TGCAGTGCTAGTAAACAGGGCGACGAGCAGTACTTC. It translates to CSASKQGDEQYF.

The V gene is TRBV5-6, the J gene TRBJ1-5; 8 bases are a match to TRBD1. Germline V gene lookup returns CDR1 SGHDT and CDR2 YYEEEE. V trimming: 2 bases; J trimming: 6 bases; junction bases outside the gene matches: 16. The CDR3 runs 18 residues. The CDR3 sequence is CASSLGGTGPAAGQPQHF. CDR3 sequence (DNA): TGTGCCAGCAGCTTAGGTGGGACAGGACCTGCGGCGGGTCAGCCCCAGCATTTT.

This rearrangement joins TRBV2 to TRBJ2-6; D is possibly TRBD2 (5 bases). V lost 6 bases, J lost 1 base, and 13 bases lay in between. The CDR3 has 16 amino acids. Germline assignment: CDR1 SNHLY and CDR2 FYNNEI. The chain's CDR3 is CASRDVSGSGANVLTF. In DNA, the CDR3 is TGTGCCAGCAGGGACGTCTCGGGGTCTGGGGCCAACGTCCTGACTTTC. Full variable domain (missing parts from reference TRBV2 and TRBJ2-6): EPEVTQTPSHQVTQMGQEVILRCVPISNHLYFYWYRQILGQKVEFLVSFYNNEISEKSEIFDDQFSVERPDGSNFTLKIRSTKLEDSAMYFCASRDVSGSGANVLTFGAGSRLTVL.

The chain recombines TRBV6-2 or TRBV6-3 with TRBJ2-3, with TRBD2 matching 12 bases. With V trimmed by 6 bases and J by 4 bases, 8 bases remained unmatched. Germline V gives CDR1 MNHEY, CDR2 SVGEGT. CDR3 length equals 16 residues. For the CDR3, the DNA is TGTGCCAGCAGCGGTCTCCGGACTAGCGGGGCAGATACGCAGTATTTT. Its translation: CASSGLRTSGADTQYF.

J is TRBJ1-1 and V is TRBV27, with 7 bases that match TRBD1. The germline CDR1 and CDR2 sequences are MNHEY and SMNVEV (reference sequence). The V gene end was trimmed by 3 bases and the J gene end by 4 bases; junction bases not matched to a gene: 5. The CDR3 loop spans 14 amino acids. The CDR3 loop reads CASSLSGGGTEAFF. CDR3 bases: TGTGCCAGCAGTTTGTCAGGGGGTGGCACTGAAGCTTTCTTT.

The V gene is TRBV5-4, the J gene TRBJ1-2, with 8 bases lining up with TRBD1. From germline, CDR1 is SGHNT and CDR2 YYREEE (reference sequence). This CDR3 region has 15 residues. Trimming cost V 3 bases and J 4 bases; bases outside gene matches: 8. This CDR3 is CASSSKTDRGYGYTF. In nucleotides, the CDR3 is TGTGCCAGCAGCTCAAAAACAGACAGGGGCTATGGCTACACCTTC.

The V and J genes are TRBV4-3 and TRBJ2-5, with 13 bases fitting TRBD2. In germline, CDR1 is LGHNA, CDR2 YSLEER. This CDR3 is 20 amino acids long. J was trimmed by 0 bases and V by 0 bases; bases with no gene match: 10. The CDR3 sequence is CASSQDHPPGLAGYQETQYF. The CDR3 nucleotides are TGCGCCAGCAGCCAAGACCACCCGCCGGGACTAGCGGGGTACCAAGAGACCCAGTACTTC.

This chain connects TRBV30 to TRBJ2-7, with D tentatively TRBD1 (5 bases). There are 14 residues in the CDR3. Germline V gene sequence: CDR1 GTSNPN, CDR2 SVGIG (reference sequence). Trimming cost V 2 bases and J 3 bases, with 14 bases left between them. The CDR3: CAWSLRNRGYEQYF. In DNA form, the CDR3 reads TGTGCCTGGAGTCTTAGAAATAGGGGCTACGAGCAGTACTTC. Together with reference TRBV30 and TRBJ2-7, the CDR3 gives the full variable domain: SQTIHQWPATLVQPVGSPLSLECTVEGTSNPNLYWYRQAAGRGLQLLFYSVGIGQISSEVPQNLSASRPQDRQFILSSKKLLLSDSGFYLCAWSLRNRGYEQYFGPGTRLTVT.

J is TRBJ2-1 and V is TRBV13; D remains ambiguous. The CDR3 totals 11 residues. The germline V gene encodes CDR1 PRHDT and CDR2 FYEKMQ (reference sequence). V was clipped by 5 bases and J by 10 bases, with 9 bases between them. CDR3 in amino acids: CASSPGWEQFF. The DNA of the CDR3 is TGTGCCAGCAGCCCGGGTTGGGAGCAGTTCTTC.

The V call is TRBV28, the J call TRBJ1-2; 9 nucleotides align to TRBD1. The V gene end was trimmed by 3 bases and the J gene end by 3 bases; junction bases not matched to a gene: 5. The germline gives CDR1 MDHEN, CDR2 SYDVKM. CDR3 size: 15 residues. The CDR3 DNA follows: TGTGCCAGCAGTTTTACAGGGGGCAAAGACTATGGCTACACCTTC. Amino acid sequence: CASSFTGGKDYGYTF.

The rearrangement uses TRBV28 and TRBJ1-2; perhaps TRBD1 as D (5 bases). Trimming took 3 bases from V and 5 from J, leaving 7 bases between them. This CDR3 has 12 residues. In germline, CDR1 is MDHEN, CDR2 SYDVKM. CDR3 bases: TGTGCCAGCAGTTTCGGGGGTTATGGCTACACCTTC. Amino acids: CASSFGGYGYTF.

For the CDR3, the DNA is TGTGCCAGCTCACCCTCTGGGGGGGCGAGTCGCGAGCAGTACTTC. It encodes CASSPSGGASREQYF. This chain uses TRBV18 with TRBJ2-7; possible D gene TRBD2, 7 bases. The CDR3 loop spans 15 amino acids. Trimming stripped 3 bases from V and 6 bases from J, with 18 bases between. The V gene's germline CDR1 is KGHSH and CDR2 LQKENI.

The rearrangement joins TRBV15 to TRBJ2-3, with 10 bases fitting TRBD2. Germline assignment: CDR1 LNHNV and CDR2 YYDKDF (reference sequence). J lost 1 base, V lost 1 base, and 2 bases had no gene match. The CDR3 is made up of 16 amino acids. This chain's CDR3 is CATSRGTSGRTDTQYF. The CDR3 nucleotides read TGTGCCACCAGCAGAGGGACTAGCGGTCGCACAGATACGCAGTATTTT.

The J gene is TRBJ2-5, the V gene TRBV9, with a possible D match to TRBD1 (5 bases). The germline CDR1 and CDR2 sequences are SGDLS and YYNGEE. The CDR3 totals 14 residues. The ends were cut back, 1 base at V and 4 bases at J, with 11 bases in the middle. CDR3 sequence reads: CASSVSQGGETQYF. The CDR3 bases are TGTGCCAGCAGCGTATCCCAGGGTGGAGAGACCCAGTACTTC.